This TCR beta chain came from a study of T cell repertoires in cytomegalovirus infection. Across the whole study: Well-studied HLA-B-restricted epitopes and recently identified HLA-C-restricted epitopes of CMV were both used in the study. Matching HLA type and CMV infection were both indicated by public TCR beta signatures.

V was clipped by 5 bases and J by 2 bases, with 20 bases between them. The CDR3 contains 16 residues. CDR1 is SGHDT and CDR2 is YYEEEE in the germline V gene. Whole-study findings and limits: Predominance within the ex vivo response was attributable to HLA-C-restricted CMV-specific TCR beta clonotypes.

For this clonotype: Antigen: not known.

MiXCR was run by TCRdb on the reads, yielding one entry per CDR3 protein. The sample consists of hundreds of thousands of distinct CDR3 sequences, roughly 36% of them appearing once. The chain employs TRBV5-6 and TRBJ2-7; D call uncertain. The sample consisted of cultured PBMCs, taken from culture after CMV antigen stimulation. The TCR sequence derives from a human donor in good health (CMV status not recorded). Some clones in this sample may be carry-over from other donors' samples. The CDR3 sequence is CASSNWVAFTPYEQYF. CDR3 DNA: TGTGCCAGCAGTAATTGGGTCGCATTCACTCCCTACGAGCAGTACTTC.